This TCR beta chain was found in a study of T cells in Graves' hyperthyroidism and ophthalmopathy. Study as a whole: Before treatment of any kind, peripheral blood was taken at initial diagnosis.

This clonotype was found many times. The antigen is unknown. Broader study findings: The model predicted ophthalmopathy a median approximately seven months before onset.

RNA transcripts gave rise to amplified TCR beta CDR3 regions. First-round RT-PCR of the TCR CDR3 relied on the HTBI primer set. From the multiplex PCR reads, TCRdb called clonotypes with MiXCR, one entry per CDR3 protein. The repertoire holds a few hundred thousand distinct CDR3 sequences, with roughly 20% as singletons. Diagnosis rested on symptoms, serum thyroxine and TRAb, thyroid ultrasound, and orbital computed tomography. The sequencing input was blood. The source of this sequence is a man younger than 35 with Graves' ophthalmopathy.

In DNA, the CDR3 is TGTGCCAGCAGCTTAAACATGAACGGGGAGCTGTTTTTT. Amino acid sequence: CASSLNMNGELFF. J is TRBJ2-2 and V is TRBV7-3; the D is unclear. The CDR3 is 13 amino acids. Trimming removed 1 base from V and 7 bases from J, with 7 bases in between. CDR1 and CDR2 from the germline V gene are SGHTA and FQGTGA.